This paragraph reports one TCR beta chain. Its antigen is as yet unknown. PCR was performed using 60 Vbeta and 13 Jbeta primers. Libraries were prepared by immunoSEQ multiplex PCR; TCRdb keeps only in-frame clonotypes and omits some of them. Found here are fewer than 75,000 clones, roughly four fifths of them singletons; the top ten hold 4.3%. This entry belongs to a study of cytomegalovirus exposure and HLA in healthy donors. Study observations and caveats: Researchers reported in a later analysis that a missense DCLRE1C variant was tied to TCR beta V- and J-gene trimming.

The CDR3 extends over 14 amino acids. CDR1 and CDR2 (germline): SGHTS, YDEGEE. Trimming shortened V by 4 bases and J by 5 bases, and 13 bases separated the two germline ends. This receptor was taken from a man between 25 and 39 years old in good health and CMV-seronegative. The gene calls are TRBV5-8 and TRBJ1-5, with D maybe TRBD1 (6 bases). Sequenced: PBMCs. This chain's CDR3 is CASSPGRGYQPQHF. The CDR3 region has the DNA TGTGCCAGCAGCCCCGGGAGGGGGTATCAGCCCCAGCATTTT.